The sequence of this T cell receptor (beta chain) was determined in a study of Graves' ophthalmopathy and Graves' hyperthyroidism. Amplification of TCR beta CDR3 regions used RNA transcripts. HTBI primers primed a first-round RT-PCR, and a second-round multiplex PCR followed. From the multiplex PCR reads, TCRdb called clonotypes with MiXCR, one entry per CDR3 protein. The table includes hundreds of thousands of distinct CDR3 sequences, around 42% detected once. The CDR3 spans 13 residues. From germline, CDR1 is DFQATT and CDR2 SNEGSKA (reference sequence). V was shortened by 6 bases and J by 3 bases, with 15 bases between the two germline ends.

The specimen sequenced was peripheral blood. The rearrangement joins TRBV20-1 to TRBJ2-7; D possibly corresponds to TRBD1 (5 bases). This receptor was identified in an adult man with Graves' ophthalmopathy. This CDR3 is CSASRGTVYEQYF. As DNA, the CDR3 is TGCAGTGCCTCTAGGGGCACAGTCTACGAGCAGTACTTC.